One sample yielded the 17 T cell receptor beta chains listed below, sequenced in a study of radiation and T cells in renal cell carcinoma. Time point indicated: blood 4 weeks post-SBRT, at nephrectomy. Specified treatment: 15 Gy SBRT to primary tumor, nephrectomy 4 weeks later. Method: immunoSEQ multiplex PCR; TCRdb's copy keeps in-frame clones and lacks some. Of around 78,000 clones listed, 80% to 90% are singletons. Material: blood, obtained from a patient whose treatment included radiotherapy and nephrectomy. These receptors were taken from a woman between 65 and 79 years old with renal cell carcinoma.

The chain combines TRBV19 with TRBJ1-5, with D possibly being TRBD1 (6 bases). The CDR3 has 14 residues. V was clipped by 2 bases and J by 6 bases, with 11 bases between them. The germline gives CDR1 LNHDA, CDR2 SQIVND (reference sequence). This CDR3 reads CASSINRASQPQHF. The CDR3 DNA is TGTGCCAGTAGTATAAACAGGGCCAGTCAGCCCCAGCATTTT.

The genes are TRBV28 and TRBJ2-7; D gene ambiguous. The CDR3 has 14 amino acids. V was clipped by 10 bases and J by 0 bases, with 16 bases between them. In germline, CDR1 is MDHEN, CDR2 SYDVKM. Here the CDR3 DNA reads TGTGCCACCCAGCACAGCACAGACTCCTACGAGCAGTACTTC. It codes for CATQHSTDSYEQYF.

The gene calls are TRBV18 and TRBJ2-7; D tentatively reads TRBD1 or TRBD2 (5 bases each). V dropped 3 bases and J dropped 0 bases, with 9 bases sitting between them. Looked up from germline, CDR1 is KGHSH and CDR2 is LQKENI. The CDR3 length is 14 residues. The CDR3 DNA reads TGTGCCAGCTCACCTCTAGGGACCTCCTACGAGCAGTACTTC. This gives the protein CASSPLGTSYEQYF. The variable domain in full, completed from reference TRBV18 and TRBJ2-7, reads NAGVMQNPRHLVRRRGQEARLRCSPMKGHSHVYWYRQLPEEGLKFMVYLQKENIIDESGMPKERFSAEFPKEGPSILRIQQVVRGDSAAYFCASSPLGTSYEQYFGPGTRLTVT.

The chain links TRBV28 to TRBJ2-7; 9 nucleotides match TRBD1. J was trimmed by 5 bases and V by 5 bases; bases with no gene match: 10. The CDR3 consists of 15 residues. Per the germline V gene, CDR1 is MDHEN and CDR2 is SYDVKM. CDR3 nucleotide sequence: TGTGCCAGCAGTCTCATACAGGGGGCGATAGACGAGCAGTACTTC. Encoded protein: CASSLIQGAIDEQYF. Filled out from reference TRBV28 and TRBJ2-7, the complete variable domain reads DVKVTQSSRYLVKRTGEKVFLECVQDMDHENMFWYRQDPGLGLRLIYFSYDVKMKEKGDIPEGYSVSREKKERFSLILESASTNQTSMYLCASSLIQGAIDEQYFGPGTRLTVT.

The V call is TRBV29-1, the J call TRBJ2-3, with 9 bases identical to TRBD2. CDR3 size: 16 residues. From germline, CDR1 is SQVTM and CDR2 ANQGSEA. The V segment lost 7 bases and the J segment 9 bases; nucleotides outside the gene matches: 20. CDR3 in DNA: TGCAGCGCGTCCGGGACTAGCTTTGGGGGGAGGGAGACGCAGTATTTT. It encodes CSASGTSFGGRETQYF.

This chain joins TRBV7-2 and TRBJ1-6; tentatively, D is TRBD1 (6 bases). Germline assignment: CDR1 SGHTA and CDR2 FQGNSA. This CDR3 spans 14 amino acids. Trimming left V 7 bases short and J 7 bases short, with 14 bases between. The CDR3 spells CASISGTPNSPLHF. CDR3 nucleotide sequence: TGTGCCAGCATTTCCGGGACACCAAATTCACCCCTCCACTTT. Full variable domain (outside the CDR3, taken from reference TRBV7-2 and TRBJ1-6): GAGVSQSPSNKVTEKGKDVELRCDPISGHTALYWYRQSLGQGLEFLIYFQGNSAPDKSGLPSDRFSAERTGGSVSTLTIQRTQQEDSAVYLCASISGTPNSPLHFGNGTRLTVT.

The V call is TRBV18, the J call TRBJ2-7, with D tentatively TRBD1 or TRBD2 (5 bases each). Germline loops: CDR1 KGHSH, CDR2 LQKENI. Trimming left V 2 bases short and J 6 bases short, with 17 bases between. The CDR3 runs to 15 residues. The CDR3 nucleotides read TGTGCCAGCTCACCATGGGACGGCACCCTACCCGAGCAGTACTTC. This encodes CASSPWDGTLPEQYF. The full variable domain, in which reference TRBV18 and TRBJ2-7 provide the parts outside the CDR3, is NAGVMQNPRHLVRRRGQEARLRCSPMKGHSHVYWYRQLPEEGLKFMVYLQKENIIDESGMPKERFSAEFPKEGPSILRIQQVVRGDSAAYFCASSPWDGTLPEQYFGPGTRLTVT.

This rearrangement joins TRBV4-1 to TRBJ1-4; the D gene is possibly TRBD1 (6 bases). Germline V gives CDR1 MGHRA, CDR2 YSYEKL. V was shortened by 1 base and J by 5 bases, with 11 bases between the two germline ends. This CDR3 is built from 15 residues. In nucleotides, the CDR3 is TGCGCCAGCAGCCAAGTGGACAGATCCAATGAAAAACTGTTTTTT. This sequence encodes CASSQVDRSNEKLFF.

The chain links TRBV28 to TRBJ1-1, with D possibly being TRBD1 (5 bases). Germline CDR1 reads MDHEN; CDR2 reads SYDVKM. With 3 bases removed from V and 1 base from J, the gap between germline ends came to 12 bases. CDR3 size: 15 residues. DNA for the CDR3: TGTGCCAGCAGTTTTGTCGGGACCCAGAACACTGAAGCTTTCTTT. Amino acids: CASSFVGTQNTEAFF.

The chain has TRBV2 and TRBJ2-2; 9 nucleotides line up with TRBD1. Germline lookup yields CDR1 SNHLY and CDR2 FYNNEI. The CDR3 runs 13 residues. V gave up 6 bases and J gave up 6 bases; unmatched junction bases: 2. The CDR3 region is CASRGQGAGELFF. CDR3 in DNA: TGTGCCAGCAGGGGACAGGGTGCCGGGGAGCTGTTTTTT.

CDR3 nucleotides: TGTGCCAGCAGTGACAGGGTGGGTGGCTACACCTTC. This translates into CASSDRVGGYTF. The gene calls are TRBV6-4 and TRBJ1-2; no definite D call. Germline V gene data show CDR1 as MRHNA and CDR2 as SNTAGT. V lost 2 bases, J lost 7 bases, and 8 bases lay in between. The CDR3 covers 12 residues.

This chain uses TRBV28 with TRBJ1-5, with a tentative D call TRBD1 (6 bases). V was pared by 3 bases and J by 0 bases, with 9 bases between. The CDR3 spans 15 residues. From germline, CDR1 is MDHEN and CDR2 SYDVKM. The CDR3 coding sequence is TGTGCCAGCAGTTTTGGGGGGCATAGCAATCAGCCCCAGCATTTT. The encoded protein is CASSFGGHSNQPQHF. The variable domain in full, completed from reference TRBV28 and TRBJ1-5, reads DVKVTQSSRYLVKRTGEKVFLECVQDMDHENMFWYRQDPGLGLRLIYFSYDVKMKEKGDIPEGYSVSREKKERFSLILESASTNQTSMYLCASSFGGHSNQPQHFGDGTRLSIL.

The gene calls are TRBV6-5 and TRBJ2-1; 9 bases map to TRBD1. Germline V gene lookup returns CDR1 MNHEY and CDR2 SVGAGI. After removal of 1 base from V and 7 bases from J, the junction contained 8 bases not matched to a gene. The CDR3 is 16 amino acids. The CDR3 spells CASSYLPGTGKNEQFF. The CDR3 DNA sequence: TGTGCCAGCAGTTACTTACCAGGGACAGGGAAGAATGAGCAGTTCTTC.

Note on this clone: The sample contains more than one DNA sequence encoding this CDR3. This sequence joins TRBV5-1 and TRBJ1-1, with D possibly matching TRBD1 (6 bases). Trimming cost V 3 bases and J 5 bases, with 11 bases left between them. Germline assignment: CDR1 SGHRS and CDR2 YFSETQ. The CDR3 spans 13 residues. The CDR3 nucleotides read TGCGCCAGCAGCTGGGGGCAGGGGACTGAAGCTTTCTTT. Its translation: CASSWGQGTEAFF.

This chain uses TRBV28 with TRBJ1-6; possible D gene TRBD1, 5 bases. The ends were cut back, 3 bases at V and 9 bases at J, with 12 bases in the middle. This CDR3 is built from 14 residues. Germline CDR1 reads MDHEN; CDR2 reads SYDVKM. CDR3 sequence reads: CASSFPGGPSPLHF. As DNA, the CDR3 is TGTGCCAGCAGTTTCCCCGGGGGACCTTCACCCCTCCACTTT.

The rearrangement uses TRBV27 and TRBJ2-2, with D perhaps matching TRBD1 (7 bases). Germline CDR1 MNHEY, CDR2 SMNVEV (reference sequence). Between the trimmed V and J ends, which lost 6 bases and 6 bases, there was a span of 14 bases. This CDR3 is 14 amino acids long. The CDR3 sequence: CASRAGQLAGELFF. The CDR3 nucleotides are TGTGCCAGCAGGGCGGGACAGCTCGCCGGGGAGCTGTTTTTT.

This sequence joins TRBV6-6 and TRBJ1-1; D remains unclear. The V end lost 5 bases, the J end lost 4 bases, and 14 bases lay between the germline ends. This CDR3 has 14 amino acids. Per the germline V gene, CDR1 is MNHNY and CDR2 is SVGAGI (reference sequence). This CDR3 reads CASSHLGRTTEAFF. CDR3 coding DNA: TGTGCCAGCAGTCACCTAGGGAGGACCACTGAAGCTTTCTTT.